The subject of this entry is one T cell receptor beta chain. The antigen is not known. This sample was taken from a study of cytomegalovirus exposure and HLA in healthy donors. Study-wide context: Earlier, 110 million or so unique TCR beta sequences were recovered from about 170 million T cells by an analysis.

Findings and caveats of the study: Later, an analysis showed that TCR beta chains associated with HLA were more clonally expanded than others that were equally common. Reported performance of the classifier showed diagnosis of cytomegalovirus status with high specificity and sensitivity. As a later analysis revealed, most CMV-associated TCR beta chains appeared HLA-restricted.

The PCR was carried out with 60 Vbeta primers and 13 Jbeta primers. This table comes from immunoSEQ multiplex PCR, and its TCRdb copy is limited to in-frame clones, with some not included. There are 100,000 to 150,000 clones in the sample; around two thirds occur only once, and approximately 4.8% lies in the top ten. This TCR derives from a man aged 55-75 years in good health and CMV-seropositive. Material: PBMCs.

For the CDR3, the DNA is TGTGCCAGCAGTCCCGGGGCCTACAATGAGCAGTTCTTC. This encodes CASSPGAYNEQFF. The chain joins TRBV6-6 to TRBJ2-1, with D possibly TRBD2 on 5 matching bases. CDR1 and CDR2 (germline): MNHNY, SVGAGI (reference sequence). The CDR3 sequence is 13 residues long. V gave up 5 bases and J gave up 2 bases, with 7 bases separating them.